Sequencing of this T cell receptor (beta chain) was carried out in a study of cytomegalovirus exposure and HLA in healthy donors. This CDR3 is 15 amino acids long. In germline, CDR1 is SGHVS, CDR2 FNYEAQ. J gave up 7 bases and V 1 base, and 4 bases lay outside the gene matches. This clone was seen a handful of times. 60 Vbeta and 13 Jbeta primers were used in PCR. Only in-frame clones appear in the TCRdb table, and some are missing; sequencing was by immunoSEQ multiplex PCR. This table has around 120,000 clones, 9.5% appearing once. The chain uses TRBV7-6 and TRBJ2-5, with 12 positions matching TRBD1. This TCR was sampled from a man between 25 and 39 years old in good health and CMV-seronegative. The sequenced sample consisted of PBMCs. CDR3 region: CASSLEGQGAWTQYF. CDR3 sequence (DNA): TGTGCCAGCAGCTTAGAGGGACAGGGGGCCTGGACCCAGTACTTC.